This entry describes one T cell receptor beta chain. Its antigen has not been determined. No much larger clone exists at a distance of one base, and base qualities are not known. The germline V gene specifies KGHSH as CDR1 and LQKENI as CDR2. V is reduced by 5 bases and J by 5 bases, leaving a spacing of 13 bases between them. The CDR3, cysteine through phenylalanine, is 14 amino acids long. The only DNA kept is the CDR3, 42 bases in frame from the first base. TCRbeta CDR3 regions were sequenced with the immunoSEQ Assay. After extraction, genomic DNA underwent amplification by bias-controlled multiplex PCR, followed by high-throughput sequencing. The authors' analysis ran thus. Collapsing and filtering of sequences were performed to quantify the absolute abundance of each unique TCRbeta CDR3 region. T cell fraction was estimated by normalizing TCRbeta template counts to usable DNA, which was measured by amplifying reference genes present in all nucleated cells. Repertoire TCRs were annotated as SARS-CoV-2-specific when V gene, CDR3 amino acid sequence and J gene were exactly matched to a known reactive TCR set. MIRA supplied the reference SARS-CoV-2 TCR set, which was filtered for enrichment in COVID-19-positive ImmuneCODE repertoires so that public or cross-reactive TCRs were removed. Based on the MIRA antigens, annotated TCRs were further analysed at the level of specific ORF or position within ORF. Breadth was defined as annotated unique rearrangements over total unique productive rearrangements; depth was the summed frequency of those rearrangements. Two-sided Wilcoxon rank-sum tests were applied when comparing TCR breadth between groups. Not all clones reach the TCRdb copy of this immuneACCESS table, which keeps in-frame sequences only. Checked studies attribute under half of the gap to unresolved V genes and leave the rest unexplained. D and trimming come from the DNA, and the V and J calls and clone size come from that table. Present in this sample are a few hundred thousand clones, 80% to 90% of which were seen just once. Jointly, the top ten make up almost 7.5% of the sample.

The data are from a study of Ad26.COV2.S vaccination and SARS-CoV-2 variants (dated by TCRdb to the early 2020s). Regarding the complete study: Donors in the vaccine arm were drawn from COV1001, a multicentre, randomized, double-blind, placebo-controlled phase I-IIa trial testing Ad26.COV2.S in healthy adults. TCRbeta repertoire sequencing was used to assess the specificity and breadth of SARS-CoV-2-reactive T cell receptors after Ad26.COV2.S vaccination. Trial participants were randomized into five groups of five: low-dose or high-dose Ad26.COV2.S given once or twice, or placebo on both occasions. The TCR-sequenced set comprised about 30 samples: around 20 Ad26.COV2.S vaccine recipients, 5 placebo recipients and 8 SARS-CoV-2 convalescent individuals. Blinding of investigators to trial group allocation was maintained during experiments and outcome assessment. Dosing of Ad26.COV2.S was intramuscular, at either 5x10^10 or 1x10^11 viral particles, delivered as one shot or as two shots spaced 56 days apart. Study-wide conclusions, independent of this receptor: After vaccination, substantial breadth of spike-specific CD8+ and CD4+ T cell responses was reported. Higher spike-specific TCR breadth was observed in Ad26.COV2.S recipients than in placebo recipients (P = 0.0014). According to the authors, total T cell responses may have been underestimated by the TCR breadth and depth analyses. Vaccine and placebo recipients had similar non-spike TCR breadth, a finding consistent with the vaccine containing only spike. The study was not powered to compare responses between vaccine doses or regimens.

Interpreted using the paper, the treatment or condition label stands for: about 20 received Ad26.COV2.S at low or high dose, single or two shots; a few received placebo; per-sample allocation not given. Repertoires of vaccine and placebo recipients were sequenced from samples taken on day 63 after the first injection. In Cohort 1b, 25 or so adults aged 18-55 years were enrolled at a single site in Boston, USA, between 29 July and 7 August 2020. Ad26.COV2.S was a replication-incompetent adenovirus type 26 vector expressing a prefusion-stabilized SARS-CoV-2 spike protein from the original Wuhan strain.

The source is a person aged 18 to 59 who received the Ad26.COV2.S COVID-19 vaccine or a placebo. This specimen was peripheral blood, taken in a trial of Ad26.COV2.S vaccine versus placebo. Recombination linked TRBV18 to TRBJ1-5, with TRBD1 as a weak D call on 6 bases. The CDR3 protein sequence reads: CASSAGQPDQPQHF. The DNA sequence follows: TGTGCCAGCTCAGCAGGACAGCCCGATCAGCCCCAGCATTTT.